This paragraph covers one T cell receptor beta chain sequence. Its antigen is still unknown. Base quality data are lacking; no much larger clone is found one base away. This sample is part of a study of shared clonotypes between healthy human individuals (dated by TCRdb to between 2020 and 2021). Regarding the complete study: The cohort included a few men and a couple of women between 18 and 49 years of age. Libraries were prepared and TCR repertoires were sequenced by different laboratories using diverse techniques, in order to increase sequencing depth and limit assay-specific biases. Blood TCR repertoires of roughly five healthy adults were deeply sequenced to estimate repertoire size and the extent of clonotype sharing between individuals. Each donor's leukapheresis produced roughly between about 0.8 and 8.9 billion PBMCs. Per donor, three plates each were used for CD4 naive and CD4 memory, two for CD8 naive, and one for CD8 memory. Here is what the overall study found, with its caveats: Higher generation probabilities were observed for clonotypes shared by all four sorted-subset donors than for non-shared clonotypes. Across four donors, roughly 5% of naive CD4, approximately 4% of naive CD8, about 2% of memory CD4, and roughly 0.4% of memory CD8 clonotypes were shared. Pairwise subsampling led to the expectation that sequencing depth would affect the degree of clonotype sharing among donors. Incomplete sequencing was indicated by rarefaction of sorted-subset datasets, despite the large sequencing depth. Because the study included a small number of donors, the genetic and exposure-history diversity represented was limited. Sampling was restricted to blood, and TCR repertoires in tissue are likely to differ from TCR repertoires in blood. Larger estimated clonotype richness was generally found for naive subsets than for memory subsets.

TCR CDR3 regions were amplified from genomic DNA by multiplex PCR using the deep immunoSEQ assay. Genomic DNA extracted from each cell subset was distributed evenly over all wells of several immunoSEQ 96-well plates, and each plate served as one replicate. Each replicate PCR for sorted subsets received 200 ng genomic DNA, equal to roughly 30,000 T cell genomes. The purified libraries were quantified using a Qubit 3.0 fluorometer, sized with a Bioanalyzer 2100, and then quantified again using the KAPA Library Quantification kit. Every immunoSEQ 96-well plate was sequenced on a separate single-read 150-cycle Illumina NextSeq 550 flow cell. Per the authors' processing: Because the immunoSEQ output included only junctional sequences and no quality scores, the filtering could not be the same as the filtering used for full-length reads. Sequences were annotated with PyIR, a Python wrapper for IgBLAST v1.9, and V/J genes and CDR3 were assigned using IMGT germline references. Reads were filtered out if the reads had weak V/J assignments (E-value above 1e-6), no CDR3, stop codons, out-of-frame junctions, or ambiguous translated residues. V3J clonotypes were defined as sequences sharing an identical inferred V gene, J gene, and CDR3 amino acid sequence. To compute the percentage overlap between repertoires, the number of shared unique clonotypes was divided by the size of the smaller repertoire. Repertoire richness was assessed with RTK rarefaction, the Chao1 estimator, and Recon v2.1 estimates of unobserved clonotypes. Generation probabilities were computed with OLGA for all TCRbeta clonotypes obtained by the gDNA method from several donors. TCRdb re-hosts the immuneACCESS table, in-frame sequences only. Its copies lack some clones; in the studies checked, an unresolved V gene accounts for under half of them, and the cause for the rest is not known. The V and J calls and the clone size are those of that table, but D and trimming were determined from the DNA. In this sample the table shows over 1.4 million clones, roughly 96% of which occur a single time. 1% to 1.5% of the sample rests with the top ten.

The donors were healthy, HIV-negative adults with no recently reported acute infections or vaccinations. Only Caucasian adults living in Nashville, Tennessee, USA were represented among the donors. CD4+ T cells were enriched by magnetic negative selection; naive cells were then positively selected on CD45RA, and the negative fraction formed the memory subset. Blood was obtained by leukapheresis, after which PBMCs were separated by Ficoll-Histopaque density gradient centrifugation and cryopreserved in liquid nitrogen vapor phase. Analytical flow cytometry was used to check the purity and quantity of each magnetically sorted T cell population. Each sorted fraction had its genomic DNA isolated and then quantified by UV absorbance on a Nanodrop 2000c. The TCR originated in a man under 40 in good health. Sequences were obtained from naive CD4+ T cells sorted from blood. According to the study, the label for this sample's cell subset or site signals: CD45RA+ positively selected.

The CDR3 protein: CASSELGLRTEAFF. The nucleotide sequence reads TGTGCCAGCAGTGAATTGGGTCTTCGGACTGAAGCTTTCTTT. The chain uses TRBV6-1 and TRBJ1-1, with no confident D gene call. CDR1 and CDR2 are read off the germline V gene as MNHNS and SASEGT. The CDR3 spans 14 residues, from the cysteine through the phenylalanine. The only DNA kept is the CDR3, 42 bases in frame from the first base. Between the V and J ends, shortened by 2 bases and 5 bases respectively, the junction contains 12 bases.